This T cell receptor (beta chain) was obtained from a study of Graves' ophthalmopathy and Graves' hyperthyroidism. Study-level information: Before any treatment was given, at initial diagnosis, peripheral blood was collected.

Deletions cut 4 bases from V and 1 base from J, with 7 bases between. The germline gives CDR1 SNHLY, CDR2 FYNNEI. The CDR3 is 14 amino acids. TCR beta CDR3 amplification used RNA transcripts. The authors performed first-round RT-PCR with HTBI primers and then a second-round multiplex PCR. Via MiXCR, TCRdb re-called the multiplex PCR reads, giving one row per CDR3 protein. The sample shows some 360,000 distinct CDR3 sequences, roughly a sixth of them seen only once. Ophthalmopathy absent within 18 months of follow-up marked hyperthyroidism as stable. Uncontrolled infections, other autoimmune diseases, pregnancy or lactation barred patients from enrollment. Fresh peripheral blood (approximately 9.2 ml) yielded the PBMCs. This clonotype was counted a few times.

Sequencing used peripheral blood. V and J are TRBV2 and TRBJ2-2; D not resolved. The clonotype was recovered from an adult woman with stable Graves' hyperthyroidism. CDR3 nucleotide sequence: TGTGCCAGCAGTGCCTGGCAGAACACCGGGGAGCTGTTTTTT. Residues: CASSAWQNTGELFF.